Listed here are 7 T cell receptor beta chains from one sample, sequenced in a study of CD8+ T cells in alopecia areata (dated by TCRdb to the late 2010s). Library generation was performed with the immunoSEQ multiplex PCR assay. RNA was extracted from all samples and reverse transcribed into cDNA as template for TCR sequencing. TCRdb carries this immuneACCESS record with in-frame sequences only. Its versions omit some clonotypes, under half of them owing to an unresolved V gene in the studies checked, with the rest unexplained. This sample comprises approximately 140,000 clones, roughly four fifths of them detected only once. Clones ranked in the top ten supply 20% to 30% of the sample. The time point label on this specimen signifies: more than three weeks on oral tofacitinib. The treatment or condition label of this sample denotes: oral pan-JAK inhibitor, 5-10 mg twice daily. This specimen consisted of CD8+ T cells sorted from blood, obtained at week 4, from a patient treated with tofacitinib. These receptors were collected from a human donor with alopecia areata.

Here the CDR3 DNA reads TGTGCCAGTAAGAACAGGGAAAACTATGGCTACACCTTC. Protein sequence: CASKNRENYGYTF. The chain recombines TRBV19 with TRBJ1-2; a weak D match, TRBD1 (6 bases). V lost 7 bases, J lost 2 bases, and 11 bases lay in between. Germline V gene data show CDR1 as LNHDA and CDR2 as SQIVND (reference sequence). The CDR3 sequence is 13 residues long.

This clone was counted a single time. The chain is built from TRBV5-1 and TRBJ1-1; the D gene is possibly TRBD1 (6 bases). Germline V gives CDR1 SGHRS, CDR2 YFSETQ. The CDR3 spans 12 residues. Trimming stripped 4 bases from V and 7 bases from J, with 11 bases between. CDR3 amino acids: CASSGGGREAFF. The DNA for the CDR3 is TGCGCCAGCAGCGGAGGGGGTCGTGAAGCTTTCTTT.

The rearrangement joins TRBV29-1 to TRBJ2-5; D may be TRBD1 (5 bases). Trimming left V 2 bases short and J 1 base short, with 14 bases between. The CDR3 contains 15 residues. Germline CDR1 is SQVTM and CDR2 is ANQGSEA. The CDR3 reads CSVEHPDTSQETQYF. The CDR3 nucleotides read TGCAGCGTTGAACACCCGGACACCTCCCAAGAGACCCAGTACTTC.

CDR3 amino acids: CASNKKGLAGDEQYF. The CDR3 DNA reads as TGTGCCAGCAACAAAAAGGGACTAGCGGGAGACGAGCAGTACTTC. The V and J genes are TRBV5-6 and TRBJ2-7; TRBD2 matches at 14 bases. With 6 bases clipped from V and 5 bases from J, the junction kept 7 bases outside the gene matches. Germline V lookup: CDR1 SGHDT, CDR2 YYEEEE. CDR3 size: 15 residues.

DNA for the CDR3: TGCAGCGCCGGCCTAGCGGGGGATGAGACCCAGTACTTC. It codes for CSAGLAGDETQYF. This chain uses TRBV29-1 with TRBJ2-5, with 10 nucleotides matching TRBD2. Germline CDR1 and CDR2: SQVTM and ANQGSEA. The CDR3 spans 13 residues. Trimming removed 7 bases from V and 5 bases from J; junction bases left unmatched: 7. Variable domain in full (rest from reference TRBV29-1 and TRBJ2-5): SAVISQKPSRDICQRGTSLTIQCQVDSQVTMMFWYRQQPGQSLTLIATANQGSEATYESGFVIDKFPISRPNLTFSTLTVSNMSPEDSSIYLCSAGLAGDETQYFGPGTRLLVL.

The V call is TRBV6-5, the J call TRBJ1-1; D gene unclear. Germline CDR1 reads MNHEY; CDR2 reads SVGAGI. This CDR3 spans 13 amino acids. V was cut by 2 bases and J by 1 base, with 5 bases left in between. Here the CDR3 reads CASSYVANTEAFF. In nucleotides, the CDR3 is TGTGCCAGCAGTTACGTCGCGAACACTGAAGCTTTCTTT.

This chain joins TRBV29-1 and TRBJ2-2; D possibly corresponds to TRBD2 (5 bases). V lost 5 bases and J 1 base, leaving 8 bases between the germline ends. CDR1 is SQVTM and CDR2 is ANQGSEA in the germline V gene. The CDR3 runs 13 residues. The CDR3 DNA reads as TGCAGCGTTCAGGAGGAGAACACCGGGGAGCTGTTTTTT. Translating gives CSVQEENTGELFF.